The clone carrying this T cell receptor (beta chain) was counted a few times. Its antigen remains unidentified. Only in-frame clones appear in the TCRdb table, and some are missing; sequencing was by immunoSEQ multiplex PCR. The sample includes about 130,000 clones, roughly 80% of them seen just once. The data were obtained in a study of radiation and T cells in renal cell carcinoma. Study-level findings and limits: Without pretreatment biopsies, baseline tumor clonotype presence was undetermined.

Time point specified: baseline pretreatment blood. Treatment denoted: 15 Gy SBRT to primary tumor, nephrectomy 4 weeks later. This sequence originates from a woman in her sixties with renal cell carcinoma. The sample was blood, taken from a patient whose treatment included radiotherapy and nephrectomy.

The CDR3 reads CATSRQQAGNTIYF. The CDR3 DNA is TGTGCCACCAGCCGACAGCAGGCTGGAAACACCATATATTTT. V gene TRBV15 combines with J gene TRBJ1-3; perhaps TRBD1 as D (5 bases). This CDR3 region has 14 residues. The V and J ends lost 5 bases and 2 bases respectively, with 10 bases between them. The germline gives CDR1 LNHNV, CDR2 YYDKDF (reference sequence).